A single sample is the source of the 23 T cell receptor beta chains below, sequenced in a study of early T cells in non-severe SARS-CoV-2 infection. Via MiXCR, TCRdb re-called the 5' RACE reads, giving one row per CDR3 protein. The repertoire includes some 58,000 distinct CDR3 sequences, 10% to 12% of them detected once, and less than 3.5% sits in the top ten. Sequencing was performed on whole blood, taken at baseline. These receptors came from an adult who was a healthcare worker with PCR-confirmed SARS-CoV-2 infection or an uninfected control (not recorded which).

CDR3 bases: TGTGCCAGCAGTGAAGCGCCACCGGGACTTGCTCAAGAGACCCAGTACTTC. The encoded protein is CASSEAPPGLAQETQYF. The rearrangement joins TRBV6-1 to TRBJ2-5; TRBD2 is a possible D gene (6 bases). V dropped 0 bases and J dropped 2 bases, with 16 bases sitting between them. Per germline, CDR1 MNHNS and CDR2 SASEGT. The CDR3 loop spans 17 amino acids.

The chain uses TRBV6-1 and TRBJ1-5; a possible D gene is TRBD1 (5 bases). Germline lookup yields CDR1 MNHNS and CDR2 SASEGT. This CDR3 has 15 residues. V dropped 5 bases and J dropped 7 bases, with 18 bases sitting between them. As DNA, the CDR3 is TGTGCCAGCAGTCTCTTCTTGCCCAGGGAGCAGCCCCAGCATTTT. This encodes CASSLFLPREQPQHF.

V is TRBV6-2 or TRBV6-3 and J is TRBJ1-1, with D tentatively TRBD1 (6 bases). The CDR3 totals 11 residues. Germline loops: CDR1 MNHEY, CDR2 SVGEGT. V lost 6 bases, J lost 4 bases, and 6 bases lay in between. CDR3 region: CASRQGTEAFF. The CDR3 DNA reads as TGTGCCAGCAGACAGGGCACTGAAGCTTTCTTT.

The table lists this clonotype with a few counts. This chain's CDR3 is CASISQGLTYEQYF. The CDR3 region has the DNA TGTGCCAGCATCTCACAGGGTTTGACCTACGAGCAGTACTTC. The rearrangement uses TRBV21-1 and TRBJ2-7; the table calls TRBD1, which could not be checked here. TRBV21-1 corresponds to a pseudogene. The CDR3 consists of 14 residues.

V is TRBV20-1 and J is TRBJ2-3; 12 bases agree with TRBD2. Trimming took 2 bases from V and 4 from J; bases not matched to a gene: 1. CDR1 is DFQATT and CDR2 is SNEGSKA in the germline V gene (reference sequence). CDR3 length equals 14 residues. CDR3 coding DNA: TGCAGTGCTAGACTAGCGGGGGGGCCAGATACGCAGTATTTT. Its translation: CSARLAGGPDTQYF.

The CDR3 DNA follows: TGTGCCTGGAGGGGATCAAGAAACATTAGGGGCGGTAATTCACCCCTCCACTTT. It codes for CAWRGSRNIRGGNSPLHF. J is TRBJ1-6 and V is TRBV30; possible D gene TRBD1, 5 bases. The CDR3 is made up of 18 amino acids. CDR1 and CDR2 (germline): GTSNPN, SVGIG (reference sequence). V was shortened by 3 bases and J by 6 bases, with 24 bases between the two germline ends.

This clonotype was recorded at least ten times. The chain employs TRBV6-6 and TRBJ1-2, with D maybe TRBD1 (5 bases). The germline V gene has CDR1 MNHNY and CDR2 SVGAGI (reference sequence). V was cut by 7 bases and J by 2 bases, with 11 bases left in between. The CDR3 is made up of 13 amino acids. CDR3 protein: CASNRGENYGYTF. In nucleotides, the CDR3 is TGTGCCAGCAATAGAGGGGAGAACTATGGCTACACCTTC.

This clonotype appeared a few times. The chain employs TRBV19 and TRBJ2-7; possible D gene TRBD2, 5 bases. With 6 bases removed from V and 3 bases from J, the gap between germline ends came to 12 bases. Germline CDR1 LNHDA, CDR2 SQIVND (reference sequence). The CDR3 is made up of 13 amino acids. The CDR3 bases are TGTGCCAGTAGCGCCGCCCGGGACTACGAGCAGTACTTC. Residues: CASSAARDYEQYF.

The V and J genes are TRBV20-1 and TRBJ1-2, with 8 positions matching TRBD1. The length of the CDR3 is 13 residues. Trimming took 4 bases from V and 4 from J; bases not matched to a gene: 5. Germline CDR1 DFQATT, CDR2 SNEGSKA (reference sequence). The CDR3 region is CSATPTGVYGYTF. The CDR3, as DNA: TGCAGTGCTACCCCGACAGGGGTCTATGGCTACACCTTC.

This clonotype was counted between two and nine times. This chain joins TRBV2 and TRBJ1-1; D gene unclear. CDR3 length: 16 amino acids. CDR1 SNHLY and CDR2 FYNNEI come from the germline V gene. V was pared by 6 bases and J by 0 bases, with 17 bases between. The CDR3 protein is CASRRETLTMNTEAFF. The CDR3 DNA sequence: TGTGCCAGCAGGAGAGAGACCCTTACAATGAACACTGAAGCTTTCTTT.

This clonotype showed up many times. The chain joins TRBV5-1 to TRBJ2-2, with TRBD2 identical over 8 bases. V lost 0 bases and J lost 4; bases outside the gene matches: 5. This CDR3 comprises 16 residues. Germline V gene sequence: CDR1 SGHRS, CDR2 YFSETQ. The CDR3 is CASSLASGGVTGELFF. Written as DNA, the CDR3 is TGCGCCAGCAGCTTGGCCAGCGGGGGCGTCACCGGGGAGCTGTTTTTT.

This clonotype was detected only a few times. The chain is built from TRBV5-6 and TRBJ1-1; TRBD1 is a possible D gene (6 bases). Germline assignment: CDR1 SGHDT and CDR2 YYEEEE. This CDR3 comprises 18 residues. V dropped 2 bases and J dropped 5 bases, with 25 bases sitting between them. The CDR3: CASSFMGGFEIERTEAFF. The CDR3 nucleotides read TGTGCCAGCAGCTTTATGGGGGGCTTTGAGATTGAAAGGACTGAAGCTTTCTTT.

The chain links TRBV4-2 to TRBJ2-3; D is perhaps TRBD2 (7 bases). The CDR3 is made up of 16 amino acids. The V gene lost 5 bases and the J gene lost 6 bases, with 21 bases spanning the gap. Germline V CDR1 and CDR2: LGHNA, YNFKEQ. The CDR3 DNA sequence: TGTGCCAGCAGCAAGAGGCGGGGGCCCCCACGGGATACGCAGTATTTT. It encodes CASSKRRGPPRDTQYF.

The chain combines TRBV20-1 with TRBJ1-2; maybe TRBD1 (5 bases). The CDR3 extends over 14 amino acids. V was clipped by 0 bases and J by 5 bases, with 13 bases between them. Germline CDR1 reads DFQATT; CDR2 reads SNEGSKA (reference sequence). CDR3 loop: CSARDGATSYGYTF. CDR3 bases: TGCAGTGCTAGAGATGGGGCCACATCGTATGGCTACACCTTC.

The chain uses TRBV10-3 and TRBJ1-6; a possible D gene is TRBD1 (5 bases). The CDR3 has 15 residues. Germline V gene sequence: CDR1 ENHRY, CDR2 SYGVKD. V lost 10 bases and J lost 0, with 13 bases in between. CDR3 amino acids: CATRQTSSYNSPLHF. The CDR3 DNA sequence: TGTGCCACTAGACAGACCAGCTCCTATAATTCACCCCTCCACTTT.

This clonotype showed up many times. J is TRBJ1-1 and V is TRBV4-2, with a tentative D call TRBD1 (6 bases). V was trimmed by 8 bases and J by 3 bases, leaving 19 bases between them. CDR3 length: 15 amino acids. The V gene's germline CDR1 is LGHNA and CDR2 YNFKEQ. CDR3 region: CASFTPGAGDTEAFF. The CDR3 bases are TGTGCCAGCTTCACCCCAGGGGCGGGGGACACTGAAGCTTTCTTT.

This chain joins TRBV7-2 and TRBJ1-2; possibly TRBD1 for D (5 bases). Trimming took off 2 bases at V and 1 base at J, with 8 bases between the two ends. The CDR3 runs to 14 residues. Germline V gene sequence: CDR1 SGHTA, CDR2 FQGNSA. The CDR3 loop reads CASSLRQNNYGYTF. The CDR3 coding sequence is TGTGCCAGCAGCTTACGACAGAATAACTATGGCTACACCTTC.

This clonotype was seen more than once but under ten times. In nucleotides, the CDR3 is TGTGCCAGCAGCCTGGGGACTAGCGGATCCTACGAGCAGTACTTC. It yields the protein CASSLGTSGSYEQYF. The rearrangement links TRBV4-2 to TRBJ2-7; 11 bases map to TRBD2. Losses at the gene ends were 4 bases for V and 1 base for J; bases not matched to a gene: 3. Looked up from germline, CDR1 is LGHNA and CDR2 is YNFKEQ. This CDR3 comprises 15 residues.

This clonotype was observed a few times. The CDR3 DNA sequence: TGCAGTGCTAGGCCCGGCAGCGGGGTATACAATGAGCAGTTCTTC. Amino acids: CSARPGSGVYNEQFF. The rearrangement joins TRBV20-1 to TRBJ2-1; TRBD2 aligns across 7 bases. V was clipped by 3 bases and J by 4 bases; unmatched bases: 9. The CDR3 spans 15 residues. From germline, CDR1 is DFQATT and CDR2 SNEGSKA (reference sequence).

This clonotype was counted a few times. The rearrangement links TRBV27 to TRBJ1-1, with TRBD1 as a possible D gene (5 bases). Trimming removed 5 bases from V and 1 base from J, with 11 bases in between. Germline loops: CDR1 MNHEY, CDR2 SMNVEV (reference sequence). This CDR3 has 14 amino acids. CDR3 DNA sequence: TGTGCCAGCAGTCCAGGGATCGCGAACACTGAAGCTTTCTTT. Residues: CASSPGIANTEAFF.

This clonotype occurred many times. The chain employs TRBV6-2 or TRBV6-3 and TRBJ1-5; tentatively, D is TRBD1 (5 bases). Germline assignment: CDR1 MNHEY and CDR2 SVGEGT. This CDR3 is built from 14 residues. V lost 5 bases to trimming and J lost 4 bases, with 12 bases between them. The CDR3 sequence: CASSLTALNQPQHF. The CDR3 nucleotides are TGTGCCAGCAGTCTGACAGCCCTGAATCAGCCCCAGCATTTT.

This clonotype was detected ten times or more. V gene TRBV30 combines with J gene TRBJ2-1; D remains unclear. Germline V lookup: CDR1 GTSNPN, CDR2 SVGIG (reference sequence). This CDR3 spans 13 amino acids. V shed 0 bases and J shed 10 bases, with 13 bases lying between them. The CDR3, as DNA: TGTGCCTGGAGTGTACTGACTCCGACGGAGCAGTTCTTC. This sequence encodes CAWSVLTPTEQFF.

This clonotype has a handful of counts. The rearrangement joins TRBV29-1 to TRBJ1-1, with a tentative D call TRBD1 (6 bases). Germline V gene lookup returns CDR1 SQVTM and CDR2 ANQGSEA. V shed 3 bases and J shed 3 bases, with 11 bases lying between them. This CDR3 spans 13 amino acids. For the CDR3, the DNA is TGCAGCGTTGAGGGGGCAGGGGACACTGAAGCTTTCTTT. Protein sequence: CSVEGAGDTEAFF.